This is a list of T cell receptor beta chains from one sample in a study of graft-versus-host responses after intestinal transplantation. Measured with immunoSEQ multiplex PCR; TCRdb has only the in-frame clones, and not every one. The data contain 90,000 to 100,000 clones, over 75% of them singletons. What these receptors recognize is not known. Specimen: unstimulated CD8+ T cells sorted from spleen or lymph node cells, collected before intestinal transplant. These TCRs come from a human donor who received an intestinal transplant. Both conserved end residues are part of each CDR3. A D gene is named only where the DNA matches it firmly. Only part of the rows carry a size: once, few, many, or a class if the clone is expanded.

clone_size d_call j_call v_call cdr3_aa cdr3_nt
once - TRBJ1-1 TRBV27 CASSRLQGEAFF TGTGCCAGCAGTCGCCTGCAGGGAGAAGCTTTCTTT
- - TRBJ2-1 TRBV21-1 CASSIGLAVYNEQFF TGTGCCAGCAGCATCGGACTAGCGGTTTACAATGAGCAGTTCTTC
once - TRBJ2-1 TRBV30 CAYHGGVSSYNEQFF TGTGCCTACCACGGCGGGGTCAGCTCCTACAATGAGCAGTTCTTC
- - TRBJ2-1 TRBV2 CATHREPYNEQFF TGTGCCACCCACAGGGAACCCTACAATGAGCAGTTCTTC
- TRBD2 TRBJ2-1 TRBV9 CASSVEGASGSSSYNEQFF TGTGCCAGCAGCGTTGAGGGGGCTAGCGGGAGCAGCTCCTACAATGAGCAGTTCTTC
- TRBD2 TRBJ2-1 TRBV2 CASSGNSGRGLGYNEQFF TGTGCCAGCAGTGGTAATAGCGGGAGGGGGCTTGGATACAATGAGCAGTTCTTC
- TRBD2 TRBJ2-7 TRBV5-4 CASSLTSGSYEQYF TGTGCCAGCAGCTTGACTAGCGGGAGTTACGAGCAGTACTTC
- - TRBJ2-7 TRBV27 CASSLGRAREQYF TGTGCCAGCAGTTTGGGCAGGGCGCGGGAGCAGTACTTC
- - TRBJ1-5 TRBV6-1 CASSEGGYQGTGQPQHF TGTGCCAGCAGTGAAGGGGGGTATCAGGGGACGGGACAGCCCCAGCATTTT
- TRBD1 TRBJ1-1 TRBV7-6 CASSLTGTGGEAFF TGTGCCAGCAGCTTGACCGGGACAGGGGGTGAAGCTTTCTTT
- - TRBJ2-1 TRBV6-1 CASSVPFPYNEQFF TGTGCCAGCAGTGTCCCGTTTCCCTACAATGAGCAGTTCTTC
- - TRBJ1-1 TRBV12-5 CASGPAPGEAFF TGTGCTAGTGGTCCAGCCCCAGGGGAAGCTTTCTTT
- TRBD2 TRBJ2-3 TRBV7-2 CASSLGTIYPDTQYF TGTGCCAGCAGCTTGGGGACTATCTATCCAGATACGCAGTATTTT
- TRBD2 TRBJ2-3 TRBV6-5 CASSYSGLALDTQYF TGTGCCAGCAGTTACTCGGGACTAGCACTTGATACGCAGTATTTT
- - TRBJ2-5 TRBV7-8 CASSWVFVSTDPQETQYF TGTGCCAGCAGCTGGGTCTTTGTCTCGACAGACCCCCAAGAGACCCAGTACTTC
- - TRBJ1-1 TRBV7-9 CASSLLSGEEAFF TGTGCCAGCAGCTTATTGTCAGGCGAAGAAGCTTTCTTT
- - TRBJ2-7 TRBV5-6 CASSSTGYGEQYF TGTGCCAGCAGCTCTACAGGATACGGCGAGCAGTACTTC
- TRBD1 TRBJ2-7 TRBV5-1 CASSFAPDRLIPEQYF TGCGCCAGCAGCTTTGCACCGGACAGGCTAATTCCTGAGCAGTACTTC
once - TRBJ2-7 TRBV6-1 CASREIGSHEQYF TGTGCCAGCAGAGAGATCGGGAGCCACGAGCAGTACTTC
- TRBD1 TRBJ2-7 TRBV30 CAWSVGTGGTYEQYF TGTGCCTGGAGTGTAGGGACAGGGGGGACCTACGAGCAGTACTTC
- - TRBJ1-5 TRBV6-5 CASSDGRGNQPQHF TGTGCCAGCAGCGACGGGAGGGGCAATCAGCCCCAGCATTTT
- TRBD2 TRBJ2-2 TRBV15 CATSRGLAGDPRGELFF TGTGCCACCAGCAGAGGACTAGCGGGAGACCCTCGGGGGGAGCTGTTTTTT
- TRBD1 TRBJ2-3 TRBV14 CASSQPAGQGGNTQYF TGTGCCAGCAGCCAGCCGGCGGGACAGGGGGGGAATACGCAGTATTTT
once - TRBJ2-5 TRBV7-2 CASSLVEGHLGKETQYF TGTGCCAGCAGCTTAGTGGAGGGGCACCTCGGGAAAGAGACCCAGTACTTC
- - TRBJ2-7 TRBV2 CASSLVGLWDEQYF TGTGCCAGCAGTTTGGTTGGGCTCTGGGACGAGCAGTACTTC
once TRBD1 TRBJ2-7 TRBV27 CASSPGTGTEQYF TGTGCCAGCAGTCCTGGGACAGGGACCGAGCAGTACTTC
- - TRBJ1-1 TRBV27 CASSSLTEAFF TGTGCCAGCAGTTCCCTCACTGAAGCTTTCTTT
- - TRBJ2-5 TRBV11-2 CASSPSIGGAETQYF TGTGCCAGCAGCCCTTCGATCGGTGGGGCGGAGACCCAGTACTTC
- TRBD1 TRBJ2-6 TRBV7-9 CASIQTRGQGVSGANVLTF TGTGCCAGCATCCAAACTCGGGGACAGGGAGTTTCTGGGGCCAACGTCCTGACTTTC
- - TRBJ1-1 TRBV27 CASSLGGNTEAFF TGTGCCAGCAGTTTGGGGGGGAACACTGAAGCTTTCTTT
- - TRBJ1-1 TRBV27 CASRRGRNTEAFF TGTGCCAGCAGAAGGGGAAGGAACACTGAAGCTTTCTTT
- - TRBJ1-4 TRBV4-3 CASSQEGGPTNEKLFF TGCGCCAGCAGCCAAGAGGGGGGGCCTACTAATGAAAAACTGTTTTTT
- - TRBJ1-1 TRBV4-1 CASSQDRLTEAFF TGCGCCAGCAGCCAAGACAGACTCACTGAAGCTTTCTTT
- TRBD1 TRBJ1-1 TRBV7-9 CASSLGRQGPNFEAFF TGTGCCAGCAGCCTCGGGCGACAGGGGCCTAATTTTGAAGCTTTCTTT
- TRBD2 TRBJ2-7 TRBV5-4 CASSFGLAGYEQYF TGTGCCAGCAGCTTCGGACTAGCGGGTTACGAGCAGTACTTC
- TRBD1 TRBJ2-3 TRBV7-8 CASSFRTGFTDTQYF TGTGCCAGCAGCTTCCGGACAGGCTTCACAGATACGCAGTATTTT
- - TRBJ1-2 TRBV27 CASSSRIGGANYGYTF TGTGCCAGCAGCTCCCGAATAGGGGGAGCTAACTATGGCTACACCTTC
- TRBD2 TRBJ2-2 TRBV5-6 CASSFSSGRAGTGELFF TGTGCCAGCAGCTTCTCTAGCGGGAGGGCGGGGACCGGGGAGCTGTTTTTT
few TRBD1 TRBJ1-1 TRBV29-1 CSVADRLPGEAFF TGCAGCGTTGCGGACAGGTTGCCTGGAGAAGCTTTCTTT
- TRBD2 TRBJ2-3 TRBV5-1 CASSLARLAGRRDTQYF TGCGCCAGCAGCTTGGCCCGACTAGCGGGGCGTCGGGATACGCAGTATTTT
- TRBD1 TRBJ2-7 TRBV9 CASSPPDRGTDEQYF TGTGCCAGCAGCCCCCCGGACAGGGGAACGGACGAGCAGTACTTC
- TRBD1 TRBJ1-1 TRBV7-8 CASSLGTGGVNTEAFF TGTGCCAGCAGCTTGGGAACAGGGGGAGTGAACACTGAAGCTTTCTTT
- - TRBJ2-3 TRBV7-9 CASSLAGGTTDTQYF TGTGCCAGCAGCTTAGCGGGAGGCACCACAGATACGCAGTATTTT
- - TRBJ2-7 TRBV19 CASSMTGDNEQYF TGTGCCAGTAGTATGACAGGAGATAACGAGCAGTACTTC
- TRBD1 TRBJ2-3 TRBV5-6 CASSAGQGATDTQYF TGTGCCAGCAGCGCGGGACAGGGTGCAACAGATACGCAGTATTTT
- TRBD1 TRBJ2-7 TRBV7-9 CASSRGGDYEQYF TGTGCCAGCAGCCGAGGGGGCGACTACGAGCAGTACTTC
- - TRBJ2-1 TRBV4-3 CASSQVGGPNNEQFF TGCGCCAGCAGCCAAGTAGGGGGACCCAACAATGAGCAGTTCTTC
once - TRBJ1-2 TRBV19 CATTGTYLNYGYTF TGTGCCACCACGGGGACATACCTTAACTATGGCTACACCTTC
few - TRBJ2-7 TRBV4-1 CASSPLGGYEQYF TGCGCCAGCAGCCCACTGGGCGGGTACGAGCAGTACTTC
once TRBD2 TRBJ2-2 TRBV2 CASSVRGRIAGTGELFF TGTGCCAGCAGTGTGAGGGGTCGAATAGCGGGCACCGGGGAGCTGTTTTTT
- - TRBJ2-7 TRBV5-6 CASSSGQLYEQYF TGTGCCAGCAGCAGCGGACAGCTTTACGAGCAGTACTTC